The 3 T cell receptor beta chains reported below all come from one sample, sequenced in a study of cytomegalovirus exposure and HLA in healthy donors (dated by TCRdb to between 2016 and 2019). To prepare the library, the immunoSEQ multiplex PCR assay was applied. The multiplex PCR relied on a mix of 60 forward primers for TCR Vbeta segments and 13 reverse primers for TCR Jbeta segments. Not all clones reach the TCRdb copy of this immuneACCESS table, which keeps in-frame sequences only. Checked studies attribute under half of the gap to unresolved V genes and leave the rest unexplained. The sample table holds 150,000 to 200,000 clones, of which 75% were seen once. The ten largest clones add up to less than 5% of the sample. Sequencing used PBMCs. Receptors originate from a male donor in good health and CMV-seronegative.

The chain couples TRBV2 to TRBJ2-2; 7 bases agree with TRBD2. Germline CDR1 reads SNHLY; CDR2 reads FYNNEI. The V gene end was trimmed by 3 bases and the J gene end by 7 bases; junction bases not matched to a gene: 8. The CDR3 runs to 15 residues. DNA of the CDR3: TGTGCCAGCAGTGATCGCGGGAGTATGGGCGGGGAGCTGTTTTTT. Translated, it gives CASSDRGSMGGELFF.

V is TRBV6-6 and J is TRBJ1-2; 8 bases map to TRBD1. This CDR3 has 15 amino acids. With 2 bases clipped from V and 3 bases from J, the junction kept 5 bases outside the gene matches. The germline V gene has CDR1 MNHNY and CDR2 SVGAGI (reference sequence). The CDR3, as DNA: TGTGCCAGCAGTTACACGGGACAGGCCCACTATGGCTACACCTTC. Amino acid sequence: CASSYTGQAHYGYTF.

This clone was recorded only once. The V call is TRBV4-1, the J call TRBJ1-1; the D gene is possibly TRBD1 (6 bases). Germline V CDR1 and CDR2: MGHRA, YSYEKL. V dropped 2 bases and J dropped 7 bases, with 14 bases sitting between them. The CDR3 totals 14 residues. CDR3 bases: TGCGCCAGCAGCCAAACACCGACAGGTATTGAAGCTTTCTTT. This sequence encodes CASSQTPTGIEAFF.